This T cell receptor (beta chain) was documented in a study of T cell responses to AZD1222 COVID-19 vaccine (dated by TCRdb to the early 2020s). Describing the broader study: TCR sequencing covered roughly 230 trial participants: 200 to 220 given two doses of AZD1222 and 26 given two doses of MenACWY control vaccine. Trial participants were enrolled into age subgroups of 18-55, 56-69 and 70-plus years, which contained 148, 28 and 57 TCR-sequenced participants, respectively.

For this clone: The antigen it recognizes is unknown. Within one base of it there is no much larger clone, and no base qualities were kept.

According to the study, the label for this sample's time point signals: about 28 days (+/-7) after the second vaccine dose. In the paper's terms, the treatment or condition label means: meningococcal conjugate vaccine given as trial control. Vaccinee samples were obtained from the UK trials COV001 and COV002, which included a single-blind randomized controlled phase 2/3 trial of AZD1222 (ChAdOx1 nCoV-19) in healthy adults. For TCRbeta chain sequencing, PBMC samples were collected from trial participants at day 0 and at day 28 after the second dose. The CDR3 regions of human TCRbeta chains were analyzed by immunosequencing. Processing in the source paper ran as follows. Repertoire TCRs were checked for matches against a reference library of SARS-CoV-2-specific TCRs that had been generated using the MIRA antigen-specificity platform. Breadth was defined as the fraction of unique TCRs that were SARS-CoV-2-associated, and depth was defined as the fraction of total T cells that were SARS-CoV-2-associated. Using the MIRA data, each spike-specific TCR was assigned both to the spike region to which the TCR was reactive and to a CD4 or CD8 class. Log10-transformed breadth and depth values were compared by one-way ANOVA with Sidak's multiple comparisons tests. As stored in TCRdb, this immuneACCESS dataset retains in-frame rearrangements with V and J assigned. A fraction of the clones does not appear; measured against another copy, unresolved V genes explain less than half of the discrepancy, and the remainder lacks a known reason. The V and J calls and clone size come from that table; D and trimming were worked out from the DNA. The sample data list some 170,000 clones, and more than 80% of these were observed just once. Together, the top ten hold approximately 4.2% of the sample.

General study outcomes and caveats: Because no day 14 peak-response samples were available, the repertoires could be characterized only after the peak T cell response. A significant rise in spike-specific TCR breadth and depth was observed after two AZD1222 doses relative to day 0 and relative to MenACWY recipients. Reportedly, close to half of the unique spike-specific TCRs recognized epitopes lying outside the regions that are mutated in the B.1.351 and B.1.1.7 variants. The whole spike protein was spanned by vaccine-associated CD4 TCRs, and dominant responses were seen in regions 160-218 and 743-854. In the small 56-69-year group, the increase in depth fell short of significance, most likely because of low power. Conclusions about previously exposed vaccinees were limited because only a handful of AZD1222 recipients were SARS-CoV-2 seropositive at baseline. Participants were mostly white British and included more females than males, and it was suggested by the authors that clonal diversity may have been underestimated.

Measured from the cysteine to the phenylalanine, the CDR3 is 15 residues long. The DNA shown is the 45-base CDR3, in frame from base 1. V loses 0 bases at its end and J loses 5 bases; junction bases beyond the gene matches: 6. As encoded in the germline V gene, CDR1 is MNHEY while CDR2 is SVGAGI. Recombination linked TRBV6-5 to TRBJ1-2; TRBD1 fits 7 bases in the junction. The TCR was taken from an adult who received the MenACWY meningococcal vaccine as a control. The material sequenced was peripheral blood, taken 28 days after the second dose of the MenACWY control vaccine. The CDR3 is CASSYSAGGGYGYTF. Read as DNA, the sequence is TGTGCCAGCAGTTACTCCGCAGGGGGTGGATATGGCTACACCTTC.